This T cell receptor (beta chain) comes out of a study of control samples from healthy donors and cancer patients. Here immunoSEQ multiplex PCR was the method, and the copy in TCRdb shows in-frame clones only, minus some. The top ten hold about 10% of the sample, which has under 100,000 clones, 70% to 90% seen once. The source of this sequence is a woman aged 45 to 65 with colorectal cancer. Sequencing was done on a sample of PBMCs.

The CDR3 is CASSLAQPQHF. The CDR3 nucleotides read TGTGCCAGCAGTTTAGCGCAGCCCCAGCATTTT. The chain carries TRBV27 and TRBJ1-5; D remains ambiguous. CDR3 length equals 11 residues. CDR1 is MNHEY and CDR2 is SMNVEV in the germline V gene (reference sequence). Trimming cost V 2 bases and J 7 bases, with 3 bases left between them.